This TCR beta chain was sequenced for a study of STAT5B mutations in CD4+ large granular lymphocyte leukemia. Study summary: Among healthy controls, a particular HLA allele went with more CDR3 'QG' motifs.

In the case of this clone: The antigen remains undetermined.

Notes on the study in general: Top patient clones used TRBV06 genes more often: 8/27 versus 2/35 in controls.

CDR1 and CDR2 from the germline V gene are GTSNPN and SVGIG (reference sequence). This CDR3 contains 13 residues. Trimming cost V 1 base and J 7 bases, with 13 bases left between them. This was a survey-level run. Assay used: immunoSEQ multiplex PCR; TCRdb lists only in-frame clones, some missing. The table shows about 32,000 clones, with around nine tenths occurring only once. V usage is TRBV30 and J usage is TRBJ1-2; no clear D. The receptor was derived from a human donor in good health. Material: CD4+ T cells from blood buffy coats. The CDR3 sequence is CAWSATRTGGYTF. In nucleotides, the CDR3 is TGTGCCTGGAGTGCAACCAGGACCGGTGGCTACACCTTC.